These T cell receptor beta chains were read from a single sample in a study of cytomegalovirus exposure and HLA in healthy donors. Only in-frame clones appear in the TCRdb table, and some are missing; sequencing was by immunoSEQ multiplex PCR. The table includes under 250,000 clones, 70% to 85% detected once. Sequencing used PBMCs. Every receptor here comes from a man over 45 in good health and CMV-seronegative. Both conserved end residues are part of each CDR3. A D gene is named only where the DNA matches it firmly. The listing skips clone size in some rows; elsewhere it reads once, few, many or a size class.

>NA|TRBV6-5|14|NA|TRBJ2-7
TGTGCCAGCAGCCGGAACCAGGGCTTTTACGAGCAGTACTTC
CASSRNQGFYEQYF
>few|TRBV6-1|15|NA|TRBJ1-1
TGTGCCAGCAGTGAGTACAGGTATATGAACACTGAAGCTTTCTTT
CASSEYRYMNTEAFF
>few|TRBV27|12|NA|TRBJ2-1
TGTGCCAGCAGTGGCAGGGTAAATGAGCAGTTCTTC
CASSGRVNEQFF
>once|TRBV27|15|TRBD1|TRBJ2-7
TGTGCCAGCAGTCCCGGGACAGGGGTGGGCCACGAGCAGTACTTC
CASSPGTGVGHEQYF
>NA|TRBV5-1|14|NA|TRBJ1-2
TGCGCCAGCAGCCCCTCACAGGGCGGCTATGGCTACACCTTC
CASSPSQGGYGYTF
>once|TRBV7-9|16|NA|TRBJ1-6
TGTGCCAGCAGCTTAGCGGTAGACGGGTATAATTCACCCCTCCACTTT
CASSLAVDGYNSPLHF
>few|TRBV5-6|14|NA|TRBJ2-5
TGTGCCAGCAGCCCCCGCACAGTCCAAGAGACCCAGTACTTC
CASSPRTVQETQYF
>few|TRBV28|15|NA|TRBJ1-5
TGTGCCAGCTTAGGAATCTCCGAGGGCAATCAGCCCCAGCATTTT
CASLGISEGNQPQHF
>NA|TRBV29-1|15|TRBD2|TRBJ2-3
TGCAGCGTGGGGTTTACTAGCGGGAGGGGGAATACGCAGTATTTT
CSVGFTSGRGNTQYF
>few|TRBV19|15|NA|TRBJ1-5
TGTGCCAGTAGTATCGGGGAGGTTTTCCGTCAGCCCCAGCATTTT
CASSIGEVFRQPQHF
>once|TRBV7-9|14|TRBD2|TRBJ2-3
TGTGCCAGCAGCTTGAGACTAGCTGTAGATACGCAGTATTTT
CASSLRLAVDTQYF
>once|TRBV29-1|14|TRBD2|TRBJ2-5
TGCAGCGTTGGCCCGGGACTAGCGGGCGAGACCCAGTACTTC
CSVGPGLAGETQYF
>few|TRBV1|20|NA|TRBJ1-1
TGCACCAGCAGCCAAGATTCTCTGCGGGACAGGGGACGCAGGAACACTGAAGCTTTCTTT
CTSSQDSLRDRGRRNTEAFF
>few|TRBV6-6|15|TRBD1|TRBJ1-4
TGTGCCAGCATACCTCGGACAGGGGGTAATGAAAAACTGTTTTTT
CASIPRTGGNEKLFF
>NA|TRBV13|14|NA|TRBJ2-7
TGTGCCAGCAGCTCGTCCGGGACAACCTACGAGCAGTACTTC
CASSSSGTTYEQYF
>NA|TRBV15|16|TRBD2|TRBJ2-1
TGTGCCACCAGCGGTGGGCTAGCGGGAGGTGGGTATGAGCAGTTCTTC
CATSGGLAGGGYEQFF
>NA|TRBV28|15|TRBD2|TRBJ2-7
TGTGCCAGCAGTTTATACTCTAGCGGGTCCTACGAGCAGTACTTC
CASSLYSSGSYEQYF
>NA|TRBV19|15|TRBD1|TRBJ2-2
TGTGCCAGTAGTAAGGGGACAGGGGGCTCCGGGGAGCTGTTTTTT
CASSKGTGGSGELFF
>NA|TRBV28|15|NA|TRBJ2-2
TGTGCCAGCAGTCCCGGGAGCTGGGGAACCGGGGAGCTGTTTTTT
CASSPGSWGTGELFF
>NA|TRBV11-2|15|TRBD1|TRBJ2-5
TGTGCCAGCAGCTTAGGCAGGGGGCTCGAAGAGACCCAGTACTTC
CASSLGRGLEETQYF
>NA|TRBV30|11|NA|TRBJ2-1
TGTGCCTGGGGAAACGCGGGGGAGCAGTTCTTC
CAWGNAGEQFF
>NA|TRBV5-1|14|TRBD1|TRBJ1-6
TGCGCCAGCAGCCACGGACAGGGTCATTCACCCCTCCACTTT
CASSHGQGHSPLHF
>NA|TRBV10-1|15|TRBD2|TRBJ2-1
TGCGCCAGCAGTGGGACTAGCGGGGTAAACAATGAGCAGTTCTTC
CASSGTSGVNNEQFF
>NA|TRBV18|15|NA|TRBJ2-5
TGTGCCAGCTCACCATTTAGCGCCGGGCAAGAGACCCAGTACTTC
CASSPFSAGQETQYF
>NA|TRBV4-1|17|TRBD1|TRBJ1-2
TGCGCCAGCAGCCAAGATGGGACAGGGGGCCCTGTATTTGGCTACACCTTC
CASSQDGTGGPVFGYTF
>NA|TRBV5-1|16|NA|TRBJ2-5
TGCGCCAGCAGTTCGATTCCGGGACAAGGGACGGAGACCCAGTACTTC
CASSSIPGQGTETQYF
>NA|TRBV4-1|16|TRBD2|TRBJ2-5
TGCGCCAGCAGCCAAAAACTAGCGGGAGTAAGGGAGACCCAGTACTTC
CASSQKLAGVRETQYF
>NA|TRBV5-4|15|TRBD2|TRBJ2-2
TGTGCCAGCAGCCCGGGACTAGCGGCAACCGGGGAGCTGTTTTTT
CASSPGLAATGELFF
>NA|TRBV28|15|TRBD1|TRBJ1-5
TGTGCCAGCAGGTTAGGGGGCGCAGGCAATCAGCCCCAGCATTTT
CASRLGGAGNQPQHF
>NA|TRBV7-9|12|NA|TRBJ1-5
TGTGCCAGTTCCCGGGGAAATCAGCCCCAGCATTTT
CASSRGNQPQHF